This TCR beta chain emerged from a study of T cells in localized non-small cell lung cancer (TCRdb year 2020). Background on the whole study: The study analyzed T cell repertoires of a few hundred early-stage NSCLC patients, comparing tumors and uninvolved tumor-adjacent lungs. The cohort was made up of hundreds of treatment-naive NSCLC patients whose localized lung tumors had been resected. A mean age of approximately 70 years was recorded for the NSCLC patients, of whom around 140 were male and more than 95 were female.

The immunoSEQ Assay was used to sequence TCR beta CDR3 regions from DNA. In the authors' own workflow: T cell density was computed as TCR beta template counts normalized to usable DNA estimated by amplifying housekeeping genes. Richness was estimated with the preseqR package, extrapolating to 400,000 templates for PBMC samples and 120,000 templates for tissue samples. Clonality was defined as one minus Pielou's evenness. Tissue-enriched TCRs were identified by differential abundance testing using productive amino-acid clonotypes, minimum total count 5 and alpha 0.1. The Jaccard Index and the Morisita Overlap Index were used to measure how much the repertoires overlapped between compartments. TCR beta CDR3s were clustered by GLIPH together with public tetramer-defined viral CDR3s, and at least three viral sequences plus V-gene enrichment were required for viral motifs. TCRdb mirrors the immuneACCESS table, restricted to in-frame sequences. Some clones are absent from its copies; in checked studies, under half trace to an unresolved V gene, and the reason for the others is unknown. The DNA was the basis for D and trimming; V, J and clone size are from that table. In all, the sample holds over 65,000 clones, and approximately 84% of those were seen once. Jointly, the top ten make up 1% to 1.5% of the sample.

V lost 5 bases and J lost 5 bases; the stretch between them is 11 bases long. From a lookup of the germline V gene (reference sequence), CDR1 and CDR2 are MNHEY and SMNVEV. Its CDR3 holds 13 amino acids, cysteine through phenylalanine. Left in the record is the CDR3 DNA by itself, 39 bases read in frame from the first base. At diagnosis, peripheral blood, uninvolved tumor-adjacent lung and tumor were collected and were preserved as a mix of fresh-frozen and FFPE material. For TCR repertoire profiling, blood samples were analyzed in the form of peripheral blood mononuclear cells. Results the study describes overall, beyond this receptor: Uninvolved tumor-adjacent lung showed the highest T cell clonality, higher than tumor, which suggests more focused antigenic responses in the adjacent lung. A median of about 61 of the top 100 tumor clones turned up in the paired uninvolved adjacent lung, and under 30 of those clones also ranked among the top 100 of that same adjacent lung. Higher T cell density in blood was associated with longer overall survival, whereas higher clonality in adjacent lung was associated with shorter survival. Because the study design was exploratory, TCR variables were selected using unadjusted p-values without false-discovery rate correction. Because multi-region tumor sequencing was not done, intratumor heterogeneity could not be ruled out.

Worth noting for this clone: Its antigen specificity is not known. Per-nucleotide qualities are absent, and no much larger clonotype sits a single base away.

The specimen was peripheral blood, collected before any cancer treatment. This sequence was found in a female donor aged 60 or older with stage I lung adenocarcinoma. Recombination linked TRBV27 to TRBJ2-3; there is no confident call for the D gene. The CDR3 in this case is CASSPRIGDTQYF. At the DNA level, the sequence is TGTGCCAGCAGTCCCCGGATAGGAGATACGCAGTATTTT.